The present T cell receptor (beta chain) was sequenced within a study of blood T cells in healthy people across ages. Study results and caveats: Naive T cell percentage and TCR beta diversity correlated strongly.

A second PCR of 7 to 11 cycles used a sample-barcoded 5' primer and a J-beta primer mix. TCRdb used MiXCR to reprocess the 5' RACE reads, holding one entry per CDR3 protein. The sample records more than 800,000 distinct CDR3 sequences, 29% being singletons. Regarding this clonotype: The antigen is unknown.

V dropped 6 bases and J dropped 0 bases, with 12 bases sitting between them. Per the germline V gene, CDR1 is SNHLY and CDR2 is FYNNEI. This CDR3 has 15 amino acids. Sequencing was performed on blood. J is TRBJ1-5 and V is TRBV2; possible D gene TRBD1, 6 bases. This receptor was taken from an elderly woman in good health. The CDR3 reads CASRGGSFSNQPQHF. The DNA for the CDR3 is TGTGCCAGCAGAGGGGGTAGCTTTAGCAATCAGCCCCAGCATTTT.